This paragraph reports one T cell receptor beta chain. This sample is part of a study of PD-L1 blockade in urothelial cancer. In the study overall: Patients had undergone 0 to 3 prior chemotherapy regimens. Blood gave a median approximately 140,000 T cells.

V was clipped by 5 bases and J by 9 bases, with 17 bases between them. CDR1 and CDR2 (germline): LNHDA, SQIVND (reference sequence). The CDR3 extends over 13 amino acids. Clones were sequenced by immunoSEQ multiplex PCR, and TCRdb holds only the in-frame ones, with some missing. The data hold roughly 50,000 clones, with 85% to 90% observed a single time. Specified time point: pretreatment peripheral blood. The sequence derives from a man in his 70s with urothelial cancer. V is TRBV19 and J is TRBJ2-7; the D gene is possibly TRBD2 (5 bases). The material was PBMCs, obtained around atezolizumab (anti-PD-L1) treatment. The CDR3 bases are TGTGCCAGTAGTCCCCCTGAGGGCGGACGGCAGTACTTC. Its translation is CASSPPEGGRQYF.